The 6 T cell receptor beta chains below come from one sample, sequenced in a study of beta chain features in type 1 diabetes. Isolated RNA was reverse transcribed in full, so expressed TCRB transcripts were sequenced. TCRdb's copy holds only in-frame clones and misses some; the assay was immunoSEQ multiplex PCR. The repertoire consists of 900,000 or so clones, with roughly 15% occurring once and the leading ten covering 0.023%. The sequenced sample was naive CD4+ T cells from blood. These receptors all stem from a woman younger than 30 in good health.

This chain uses TRBV5-1 with TRBJ2-1; D is possibly TRBD2 (6 bases). Trimming removed 4 bases at V and 2 bases at J, with 22 bases between. The CDR3 spans 18 residues. The V gene's germline CDR1 is SGHRS and CDR2 YFSETQ. For the CDR3, the DNA is TGCGCCAGCAGCGGGTTGGGACCGGGACTCCAGACCTACAATGAGCAGTTCTTC. It yields the protein CASSGLGPGLQTYNEQFF.

This clone was picked up a small number of times. The chain links TRBV29-1 to TRBJ1-1; no definite D call. Looked up from germline, CDR1 is SQVTM and CDR2 is ANQGSEA. The CDR3 extends over 12 amino acids. Trimming took 2 bases from V and 4 from J, leaving 8 bases between them. CDR3 protein: CSVERGLTEAFF. DNA for the CDR3: TGCAGCGTTGAAAGAGGCCTCACTGAAGCTTTCTTT.

The gene calls are TRBV15 and TRBJ1-5; D unresolved. The CDR3 has 16 residues. The V gene lost 1 base and the J gene lost 2 bases, with 12 bases spanning the gap. Germline lookup yields CDR1 LNHNV and CDR2 YYDKDF (reference sequence). The CDR3 protein is CATSRGAQSGNQPQHF. The CDR3 DNA is TGTGCCACCAGCAGAGGGGCGCAAAGCGGCAATCAGCCCCAGCATTTT.

This clone was detected a few times. This chain connects TRBV5-1 to TRBJ2-5; D is possibly TRBD2 (6 bases). V lost 2 bases, J lost 5 bases, and 28 bases lay in between. The germline V gene encodes CDR1 SGHRS and CDR2 YFSETQ. The CDR3 spans 19 residues. CDR3 sequence: CASSFLAGSGSPTGETQYF. CDR3 nucleotides: TGCGCCAGCAGCTTCCTGGCCGGCTCCGGGAGCCCGACGGGGGAGACCCAGTACTTC.

This clone was seen more than once but under ten times. The CDR3 DNA reads as TGTGCCAGCAGCTACACTAGCGGGCCGACAGATACGCAGTATTTT. It yields the protein CASSYTSGPTDTQYF. The chain employs TRBV7-2 and TRBJ2-3, with 9 bases aligning to TRBD2. This CDR3 region has 15 residues. Germline V CDR1 and CDR2: SGHTA, FQGNSA. V gave up 4 bases and J gave up 3 bases; unmatched junction bases: 5.

The chain is built from TRBV5-1 and TRBJ2-1, with a possible D match to TRBD1 (5 bases). Trimming stripped 3 bases from V and 9 bases from J, with 10 bases between. The V gene's germline CDR1 is SGHRS and CDR2 YFSETQ. The CDR3 is 12 residues long. CDR3 nucleotides: TGCGCCAGCAGCTCTCAGGGTGTTGAGCAGTTCTTC. Protein product: CASSSQGVEQFF.